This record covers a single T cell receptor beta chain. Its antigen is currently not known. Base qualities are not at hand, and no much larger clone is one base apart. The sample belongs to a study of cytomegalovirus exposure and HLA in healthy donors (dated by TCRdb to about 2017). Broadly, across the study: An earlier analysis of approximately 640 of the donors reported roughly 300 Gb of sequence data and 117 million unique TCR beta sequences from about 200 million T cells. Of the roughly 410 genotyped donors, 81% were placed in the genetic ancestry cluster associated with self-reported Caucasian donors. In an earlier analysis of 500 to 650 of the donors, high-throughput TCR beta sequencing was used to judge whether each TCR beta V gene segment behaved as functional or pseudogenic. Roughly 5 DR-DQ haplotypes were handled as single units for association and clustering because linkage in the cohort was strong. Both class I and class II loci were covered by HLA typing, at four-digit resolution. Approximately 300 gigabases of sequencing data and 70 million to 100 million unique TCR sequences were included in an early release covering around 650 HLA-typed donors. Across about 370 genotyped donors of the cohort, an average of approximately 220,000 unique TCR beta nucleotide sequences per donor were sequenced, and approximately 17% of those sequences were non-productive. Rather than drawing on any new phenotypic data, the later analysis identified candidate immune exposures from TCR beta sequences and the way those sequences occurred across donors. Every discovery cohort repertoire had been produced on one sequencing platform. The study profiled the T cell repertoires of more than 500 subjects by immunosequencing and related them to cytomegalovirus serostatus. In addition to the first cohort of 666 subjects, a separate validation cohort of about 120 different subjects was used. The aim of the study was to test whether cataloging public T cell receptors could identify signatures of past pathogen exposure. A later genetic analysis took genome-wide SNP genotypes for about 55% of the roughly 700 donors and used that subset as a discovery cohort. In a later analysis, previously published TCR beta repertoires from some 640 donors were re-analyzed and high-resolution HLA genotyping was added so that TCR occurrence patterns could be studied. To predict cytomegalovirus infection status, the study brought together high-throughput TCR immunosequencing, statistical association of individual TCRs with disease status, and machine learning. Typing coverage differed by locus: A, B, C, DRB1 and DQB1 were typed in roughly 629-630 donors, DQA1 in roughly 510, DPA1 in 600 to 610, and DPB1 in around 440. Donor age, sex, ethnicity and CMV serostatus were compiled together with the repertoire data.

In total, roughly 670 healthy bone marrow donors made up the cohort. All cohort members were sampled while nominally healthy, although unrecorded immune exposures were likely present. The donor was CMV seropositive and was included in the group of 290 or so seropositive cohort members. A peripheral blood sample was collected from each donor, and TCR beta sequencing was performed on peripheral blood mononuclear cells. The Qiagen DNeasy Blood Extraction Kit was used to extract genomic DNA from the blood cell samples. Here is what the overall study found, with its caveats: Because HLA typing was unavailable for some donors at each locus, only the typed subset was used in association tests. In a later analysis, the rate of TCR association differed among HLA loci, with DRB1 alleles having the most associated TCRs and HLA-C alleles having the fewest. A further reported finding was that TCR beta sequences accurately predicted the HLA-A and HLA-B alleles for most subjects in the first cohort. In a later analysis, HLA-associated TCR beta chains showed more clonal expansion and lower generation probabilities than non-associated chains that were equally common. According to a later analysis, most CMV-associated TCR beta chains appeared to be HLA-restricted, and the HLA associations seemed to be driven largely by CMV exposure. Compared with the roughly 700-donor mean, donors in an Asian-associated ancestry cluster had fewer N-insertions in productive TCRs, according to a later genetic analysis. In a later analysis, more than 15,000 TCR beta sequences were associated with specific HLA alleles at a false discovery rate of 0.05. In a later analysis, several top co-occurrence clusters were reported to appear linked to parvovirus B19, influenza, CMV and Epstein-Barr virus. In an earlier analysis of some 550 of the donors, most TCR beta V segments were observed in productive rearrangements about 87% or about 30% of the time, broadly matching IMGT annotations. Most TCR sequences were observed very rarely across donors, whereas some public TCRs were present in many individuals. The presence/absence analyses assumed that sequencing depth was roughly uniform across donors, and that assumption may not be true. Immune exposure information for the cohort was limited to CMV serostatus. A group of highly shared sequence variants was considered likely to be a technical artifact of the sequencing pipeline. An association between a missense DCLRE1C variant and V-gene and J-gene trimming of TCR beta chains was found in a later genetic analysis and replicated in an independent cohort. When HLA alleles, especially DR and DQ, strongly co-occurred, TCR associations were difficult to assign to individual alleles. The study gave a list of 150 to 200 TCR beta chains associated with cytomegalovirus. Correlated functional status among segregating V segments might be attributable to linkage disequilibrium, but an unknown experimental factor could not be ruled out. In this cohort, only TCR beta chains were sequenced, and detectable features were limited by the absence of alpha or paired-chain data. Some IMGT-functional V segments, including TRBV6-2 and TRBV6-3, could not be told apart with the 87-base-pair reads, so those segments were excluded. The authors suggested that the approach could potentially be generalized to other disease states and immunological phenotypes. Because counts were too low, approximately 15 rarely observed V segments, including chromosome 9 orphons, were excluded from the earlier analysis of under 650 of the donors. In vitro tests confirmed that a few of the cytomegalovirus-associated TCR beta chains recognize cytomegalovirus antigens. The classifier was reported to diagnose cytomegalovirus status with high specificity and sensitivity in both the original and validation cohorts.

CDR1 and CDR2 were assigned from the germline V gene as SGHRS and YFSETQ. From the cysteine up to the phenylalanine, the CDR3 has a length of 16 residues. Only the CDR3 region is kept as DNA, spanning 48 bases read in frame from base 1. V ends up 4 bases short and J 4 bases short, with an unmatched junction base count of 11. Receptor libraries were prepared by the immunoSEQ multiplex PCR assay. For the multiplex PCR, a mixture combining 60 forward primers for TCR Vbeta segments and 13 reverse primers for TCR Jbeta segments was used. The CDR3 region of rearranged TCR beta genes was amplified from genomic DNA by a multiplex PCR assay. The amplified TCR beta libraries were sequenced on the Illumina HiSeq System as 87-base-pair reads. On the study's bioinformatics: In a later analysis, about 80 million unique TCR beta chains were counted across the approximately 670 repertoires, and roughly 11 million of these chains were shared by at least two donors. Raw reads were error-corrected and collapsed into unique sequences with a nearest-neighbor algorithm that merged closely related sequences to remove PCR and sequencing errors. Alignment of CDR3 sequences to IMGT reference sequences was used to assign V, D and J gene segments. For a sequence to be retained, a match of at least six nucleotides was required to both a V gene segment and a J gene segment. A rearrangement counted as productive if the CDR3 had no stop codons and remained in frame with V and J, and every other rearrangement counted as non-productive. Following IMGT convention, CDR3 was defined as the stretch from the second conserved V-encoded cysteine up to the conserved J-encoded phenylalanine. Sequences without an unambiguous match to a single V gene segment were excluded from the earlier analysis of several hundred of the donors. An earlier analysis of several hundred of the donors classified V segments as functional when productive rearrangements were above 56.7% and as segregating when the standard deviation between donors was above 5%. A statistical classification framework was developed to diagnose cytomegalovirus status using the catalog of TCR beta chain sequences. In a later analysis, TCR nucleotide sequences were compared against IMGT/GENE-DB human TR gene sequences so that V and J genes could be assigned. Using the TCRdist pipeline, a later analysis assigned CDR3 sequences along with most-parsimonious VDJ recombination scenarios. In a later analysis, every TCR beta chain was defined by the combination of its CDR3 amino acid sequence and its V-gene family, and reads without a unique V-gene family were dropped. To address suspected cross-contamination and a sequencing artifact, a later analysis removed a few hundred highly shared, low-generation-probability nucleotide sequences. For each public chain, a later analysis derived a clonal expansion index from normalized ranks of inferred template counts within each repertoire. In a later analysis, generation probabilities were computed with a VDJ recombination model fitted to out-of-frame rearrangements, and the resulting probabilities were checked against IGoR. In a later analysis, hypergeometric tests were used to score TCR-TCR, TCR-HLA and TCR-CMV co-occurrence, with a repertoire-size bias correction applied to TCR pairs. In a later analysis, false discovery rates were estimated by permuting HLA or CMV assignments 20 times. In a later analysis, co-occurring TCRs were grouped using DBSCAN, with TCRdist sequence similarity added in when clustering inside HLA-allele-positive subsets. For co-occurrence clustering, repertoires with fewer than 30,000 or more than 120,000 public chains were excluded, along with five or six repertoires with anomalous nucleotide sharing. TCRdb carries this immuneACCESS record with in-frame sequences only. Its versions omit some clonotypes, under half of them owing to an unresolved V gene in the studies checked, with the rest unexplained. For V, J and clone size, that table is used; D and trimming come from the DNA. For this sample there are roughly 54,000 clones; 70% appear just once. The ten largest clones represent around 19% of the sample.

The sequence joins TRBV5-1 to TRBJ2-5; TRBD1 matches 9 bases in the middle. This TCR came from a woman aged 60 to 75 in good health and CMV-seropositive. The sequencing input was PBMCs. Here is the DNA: TGCGCCAGCAGCGGGACGACAGGGGGTGCCGGAGAGACCCAGTACTTC. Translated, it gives CASSGTTGGAGETQYF.